The 8 T cell receptor beta chains below all came from one sample that was sequenced in a study of shared clonotypes between healthy human individuals (dated by TCRdb to the early 2020s). For the CD8 naive samples, CD45RO-negative cells were positively selected for CCR7, yielding a CD45RA+CCR7+ population from which TemRA cells were excluded. Receptor libraries were prepared by the immunoSEQ multiplex PCR assay. This is the immuneACCESS table as TCRdb keeps it, with only in-frame sequences that have V and J called. A part of the clones is gone; compared with another copy, unresolved V genes explain less than half, and the rest is unexplained. This sample holds roughly 2,000,000 clones; about 95% were observed only once. The biggest ten clones account for under 1.5% of the sample. Input material: naive CD8+ T cells sorted from blood. This specimen's cell subset or site label, per the study, means: CD45RA+CCR7+. These receptor sequences come from a man aged 18 to 29 in good health.

V and J are TRBV6-5 and TRBJ2-2, with D uncertain. Germline CDR1 is MNHEY and CDR2 is SVGAGI. V lost 6 bases, J lost 7 bases, and 9 bases lay in between. There are 12 residues in the CDR3. DNA for the CDR3: TGTGCCAGCAGGGGGTATGACGGGGAGCTGTTTTTT. Residues: CASRGYDGELFF.

The gene calls are TRBV7-8 and TRBJ2-2; 7 positions agree with TRBD2. This CDR3 is built from 16 residues. V trimming: 6 bases; J trimming: 5 bases; junction bases outside the gene matches: 12. Germline V gene lookup returns CDR1 SGHVS and CDR2 FQNEAQ. As DNA, the CDR3 is TGTGCCAGCAGATACTCTGTGCGGGAGAATACCGGGGAGCTGTTTTTT. This translates into CASRYSVRENTGELFF.

The chain has TRBV29-1 and TRBJ2-3; TRBD2 matches 9 bases. CDR1 is SQVTM, CDR2 ANQGSEA, per germline. After removal of 7 bases from V and 5 bases from J, the junction contained 10 bases not matched to a gene. CDR3 length: 14 residues. DNA for the CDR3: TGCAGCGACAGGGCGGGGGGGGCCCGAGATACGCAGTATTTT. Translating it yields CSDRAGGARDTQYF.

The rearrangement links TRBV6-1 to TRBJ2-1; D might be TRBD2 (5 bases). This CDR3 is built from 15 residues. Germline values: CDR1 MNHNS, CDR2 SASEGT. Trimming pared 1 base from V and 8 bases from J, leaving 15 bases between. CDR3 sequence: CASSEGEPWVYEQFF. The CDR3 DNA follows: TGTGCCAGCAGTGAAGGGGAGCCCTGGGTCTATGAGCAGTTCTTC.

The V call is TRBV10-2, the J call TRBJ2-5; D uncertain. V dropped 3 bases and J dropped 5 bases, with 13 bases sitting between them. Germline V gene data show CDR1 as WSHSY and CDR2 as SAAADI. There are 14 residues in the CDR3. The CDR3 nucleotides are TGCGCCAGCAGTGACCTTTACGGCCTGGAGACCCAGTACTTC. Its translation: CASSDLYGLETQYF.

J is TRBJ2-3 and V is TRBV30, with D perhaps matching TRBD1 (5 bases). The V end was cut by 8 bases, the J end by 2 bases, with 14 bases between. This CDR3 has 13 amino acids. Germline V gene lookup returns CDR1 GTSNPN and CDR2 SVGIG (reference sequence). The CDR3 region has the DNA TGTGCCCAGGGCAGGGCCGTCACAGATACGCAGTATTTT. It yields the protein CAQGRAVTDTQYF.

The rearrangement uses TRBV6-5 and TRBJ2-7; 11 bases are a match to TRBD1. From germline, CDR1 is MNHEY and CDR2 SVGAGI. V was clipped by 4 bases and J by 3 bases; unmatched bases: 5. CDR3 length equals 15 residues. In nucleotides, the CDR3 is TGTGCCAGCAGTTTTGGACAGGGGGCGGGCTACGAGCAGTACTTC. Its protein is CASSFGQGAGYEQYF.

Remarks on this clone: This sample also contains other DNA sequences that code for the same CDR3. The rearrangement joins TRBV19 to TRBJ2-1; no clear D. From germline, CDR1 is LNHDA and CDR2 SQIVND (reference sequence). The CDR3 is 14 residues long. The germline V and J ends were trimmed by 3 bases and 3 bases, with 9 bases remaining between them. Here the CDR3 DNA reads TGTGCCAGTAGTATCTTACCGAGCTACAATGAGCAGTTCTTC. Its translation is CASSILPSYNEQFF. Looking up the rest from reference TRBV19 and TRBJ2-1 gives the full variable domain: DGGITQSPKYLFRKEGQNVTLSCEQNLNHDAMYWYRQDPGQGLRLIYYSQIVNDFQKGDIAEGYSVSREKKESFPLTVTSAQKNPTAFYLCASSILPSYNEQFFGPGTRLTVL.